The 3 T cell receptor beta chains reported below all come from one sample, sequenced in a study of blood T cells in healthy people across ages. A second PCR, run for roughly 7 to 12 cycles, used a sample-barcoded 5' primer plus a J-beta primer mix. TCRdb reprocessed the 5' RACE reads with MiXCR, giving one entry per CDR3 protein. The table has approximately 600,000 distinct CDR3 sequences, roughly 50% seen once. The specimen sequenced was blood. These receptors all come from a man between 60 and 75 years old in good health.

The chain recombines TRBV7-9 with TRBJ1-6, with D perhaps matching TRBD1 (6 bases). The CDR3 spans 18 residues. V was clipped by 7 bases and J by 8 bases, with 27 bases between them. The germline V gene encodes CDR1 SEHNR and CDR2 FQNEAQ (reference sequence). The chain's CDR3 is CASTLPRQVGGLDSPLHF. CDR3 bases: TGTGCCAGCACCTTGCCGCGACAGGTCGGGGGTCTCGATTCACCCCTCCACTTT.

The gene calls are TRBV5-1 and TRBJ2-6, with D possibly being TRBD1 (6 bases). CDR3 size: 16 residues. The ends were cut back, 4 bases at V and 2 bases at J, with 13 bases in the middle. The V gene's germline CDR1 is SGHRS and CDR2 YFSETQ. CDR3 in DNA: TGCGCCAGCAGCCTACAGGGATCCCCTGGGGCCAACGTCCTGACTTTC. Translating gives CASSLQGSPGANVLTF.

The CDR3 nucleotides are TGTGCCAGCAGCCCGACTAGCGGGACCTCCTACAATGAGCAGTTCTTC. Protein product: CASSPTSGTSYNEQFF. The chain links TRBV7-9 to TRBJ2-1, with 11 bases matching TRBD2. CDR1 and CDR2 from the germline V gene are SEHNR and FQNEAQ (reference sequence). This CDR3 is 16 amino acids long. The V gene end was trimmed by 5 bases and the J gene end by 0 bases; junction bases not matched to a gene: 3.